This T cell receptor beta chain came from a study of cytomegalovirus exposure and HLA in healthy donors. In this sample, this clone turned up a few times. Primers for the PCR totalled 60 Vbeta and 13 Jbeta. Generated by immunoSEQ multiplex PCR, the TCRdb table keeps only in-frame clones and is missing some. The data show about 140,000 clones, 82% seen once. The junction had 1 base not matched to a gene; V was cut back by 4 bases and J by 2 bases. The CDR3 is 13 residues long. Germline loops: CDR1 SGHVS, CDR2 FQNEAQ. Sequencing was done on a sample of PBMCs. The chain carries TRBV7-8 and TRBJ2-5; 7 nucleotides line up with TRBD1. The sequence came from a male donor in good health and CMV-seronegative. CDR3 coding DNA: TGTGCCAGCAGCTCGGACAGGCAAGAGACCCAGTACTTC. The encoded protein is CASSSDRQETQYF.